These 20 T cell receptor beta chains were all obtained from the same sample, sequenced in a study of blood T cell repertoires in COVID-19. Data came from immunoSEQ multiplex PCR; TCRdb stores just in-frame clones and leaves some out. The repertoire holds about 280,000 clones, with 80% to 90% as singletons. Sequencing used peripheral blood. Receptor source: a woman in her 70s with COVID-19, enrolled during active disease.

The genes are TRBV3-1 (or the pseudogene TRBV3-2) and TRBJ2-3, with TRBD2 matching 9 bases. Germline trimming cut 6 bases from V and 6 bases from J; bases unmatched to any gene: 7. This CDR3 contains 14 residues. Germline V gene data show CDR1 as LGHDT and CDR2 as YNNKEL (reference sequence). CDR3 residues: CASRNAGGADTQYF. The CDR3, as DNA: TGTGCCAGCAGAAACGCGGGGGGGGCTGATACGCAGTATTTT.

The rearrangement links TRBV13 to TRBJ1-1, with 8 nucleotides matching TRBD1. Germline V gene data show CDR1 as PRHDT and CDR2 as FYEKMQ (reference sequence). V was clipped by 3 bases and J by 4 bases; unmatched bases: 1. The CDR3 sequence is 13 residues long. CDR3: CASSFTGGTEAFF. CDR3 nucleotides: TGTGCCAGCAGCTTTACAGGGGGCACTGAAGCTTTCTTT.

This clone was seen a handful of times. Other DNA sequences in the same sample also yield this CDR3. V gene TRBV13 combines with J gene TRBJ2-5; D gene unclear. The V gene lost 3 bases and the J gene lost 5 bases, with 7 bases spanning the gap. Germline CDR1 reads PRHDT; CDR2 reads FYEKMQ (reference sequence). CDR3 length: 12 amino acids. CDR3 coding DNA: TGTGCCAGCAGCTTCCCCGGGGAGACCCAGTACTTC. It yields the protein CASSFPGETQYF.

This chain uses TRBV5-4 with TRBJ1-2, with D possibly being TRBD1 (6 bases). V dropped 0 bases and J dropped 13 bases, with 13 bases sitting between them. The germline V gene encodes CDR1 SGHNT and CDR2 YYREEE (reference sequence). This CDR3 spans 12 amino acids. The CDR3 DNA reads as TGTGCCAGCAGCTTGGACAGGGCTAGTAGCACCTTC. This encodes CASSLDRASSTF.

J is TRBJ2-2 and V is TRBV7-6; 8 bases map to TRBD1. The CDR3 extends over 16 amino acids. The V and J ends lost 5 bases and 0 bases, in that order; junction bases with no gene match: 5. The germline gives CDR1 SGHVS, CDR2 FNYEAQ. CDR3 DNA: TGTGCCAGCAGCCCCACGACAGGGGCGAACACCGGGGAGCTGTTTTTT. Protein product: CASSPTTGANTGELFF.

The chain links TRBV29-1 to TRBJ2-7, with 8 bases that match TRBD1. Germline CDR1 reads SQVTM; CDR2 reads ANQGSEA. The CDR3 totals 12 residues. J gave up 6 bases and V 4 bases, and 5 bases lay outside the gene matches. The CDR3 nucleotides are TGCAGCGTTGCTGAGACAGGGGTCGAGCAGTACTTC. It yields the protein CSVAETGVEQYF.

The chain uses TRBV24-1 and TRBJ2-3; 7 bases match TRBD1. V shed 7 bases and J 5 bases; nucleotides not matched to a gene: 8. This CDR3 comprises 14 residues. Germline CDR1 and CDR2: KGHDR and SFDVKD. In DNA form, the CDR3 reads TGTGCCACCAGCGACAGATCAGGGGGAGATACGCAGTATTTT. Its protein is CATSDRSGGDTQYF.

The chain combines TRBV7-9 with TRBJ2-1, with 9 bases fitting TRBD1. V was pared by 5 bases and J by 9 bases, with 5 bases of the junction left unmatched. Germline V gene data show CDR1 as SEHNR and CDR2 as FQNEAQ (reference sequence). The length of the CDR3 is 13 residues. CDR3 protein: CASSPDRGGEQFF. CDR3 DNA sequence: TGTGCCAGCAGCCCAGACAGGGGGGGTGAGCAGTTCTTC.

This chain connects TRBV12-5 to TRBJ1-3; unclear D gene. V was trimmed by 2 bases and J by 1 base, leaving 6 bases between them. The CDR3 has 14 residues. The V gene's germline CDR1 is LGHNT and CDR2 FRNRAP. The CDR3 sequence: CASGLSGSGNTIYF. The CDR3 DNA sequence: TGTGCTAGTGGTTTGAGCGGATCTGGAAACACCATATATTTT.

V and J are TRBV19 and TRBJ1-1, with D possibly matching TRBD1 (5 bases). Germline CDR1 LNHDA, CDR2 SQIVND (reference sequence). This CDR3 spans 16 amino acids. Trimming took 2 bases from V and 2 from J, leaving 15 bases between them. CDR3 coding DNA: TGTGCCAGTAGTATAAAACACAGGCAGTTTAACACTGAAGCTTTCTTT. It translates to CASSIKHRQFNTEAFF.

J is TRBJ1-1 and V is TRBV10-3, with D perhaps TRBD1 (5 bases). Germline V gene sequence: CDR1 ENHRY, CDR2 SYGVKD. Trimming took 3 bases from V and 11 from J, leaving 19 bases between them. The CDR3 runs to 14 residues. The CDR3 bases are TGTGCCATCAGTGACTTCCGGGACTCCCGGTGGGCTTTCTTT. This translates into CAISDFRDSRWAFF.

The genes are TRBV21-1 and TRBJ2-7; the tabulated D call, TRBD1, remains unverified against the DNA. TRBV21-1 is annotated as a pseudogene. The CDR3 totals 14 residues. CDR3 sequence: CASSFGTPSYEQYF. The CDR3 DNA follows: TGTGCCAGCAGCTTCGGGACACCCTCCTACGAGCAGTACTTC.

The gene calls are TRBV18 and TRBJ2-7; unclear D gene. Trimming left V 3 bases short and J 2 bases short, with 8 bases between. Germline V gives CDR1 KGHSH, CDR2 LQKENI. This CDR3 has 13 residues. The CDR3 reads CASSPRGPYEQYF. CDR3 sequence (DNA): TGTGCCAGCTCACCTCGTGGGCCCTACGAGCAGTACTTC.

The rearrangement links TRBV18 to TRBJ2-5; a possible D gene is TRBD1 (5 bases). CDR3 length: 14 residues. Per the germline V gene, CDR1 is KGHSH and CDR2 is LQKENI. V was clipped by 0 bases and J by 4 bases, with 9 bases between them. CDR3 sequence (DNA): TGTGCCAGCTCACCACCGGCCCAGGGAGAGACCCAGTACTTC. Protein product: CASSPPAQGETQYF.

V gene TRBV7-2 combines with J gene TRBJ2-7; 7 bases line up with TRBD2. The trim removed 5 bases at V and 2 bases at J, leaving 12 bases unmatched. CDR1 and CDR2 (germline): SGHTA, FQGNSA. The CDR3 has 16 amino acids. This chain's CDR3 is CASSPFWGGTTYEQYF. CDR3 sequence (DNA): TGTGCCAGCAGCCCCTTTTGGGGGGGGACCACCTACGAGCAGTACTTC.

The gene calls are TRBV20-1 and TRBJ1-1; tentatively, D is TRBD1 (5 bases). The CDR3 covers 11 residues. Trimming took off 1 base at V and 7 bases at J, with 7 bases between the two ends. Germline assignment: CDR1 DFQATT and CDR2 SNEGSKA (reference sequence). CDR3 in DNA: TGCAGTGCTAGAGGGACATTTGAAGCTTTCTTT. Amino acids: CSARGTFEAFF.

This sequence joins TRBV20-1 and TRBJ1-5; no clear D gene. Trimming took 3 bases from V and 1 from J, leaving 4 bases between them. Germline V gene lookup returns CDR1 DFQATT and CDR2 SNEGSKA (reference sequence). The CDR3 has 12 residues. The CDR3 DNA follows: TGCAGTGCTAGTTTAAGCAATCAGCCCCAGCATTTT. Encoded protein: CSASLSNQPQHF.

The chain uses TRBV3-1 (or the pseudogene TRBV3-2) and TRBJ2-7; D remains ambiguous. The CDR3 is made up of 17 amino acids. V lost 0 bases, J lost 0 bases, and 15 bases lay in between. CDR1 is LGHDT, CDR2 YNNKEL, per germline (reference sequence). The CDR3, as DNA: TGTGCCAGCAGCCAAGATCCCCCACTCCGTAGCTCCTACGAGCAGTACTTC. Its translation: CASSQDPPLRSSYEQYF.

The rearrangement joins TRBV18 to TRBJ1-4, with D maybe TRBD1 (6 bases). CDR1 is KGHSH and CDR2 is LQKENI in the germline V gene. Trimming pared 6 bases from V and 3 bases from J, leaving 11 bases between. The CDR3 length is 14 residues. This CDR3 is CASSHGTPNEKLFF. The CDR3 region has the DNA TGTGCCAGCTCTCACGGGACACCTAATGAAAAACTGTTTTTT. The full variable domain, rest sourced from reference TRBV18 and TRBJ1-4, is NAGVMQNPRHLVRRRGQEARLRCSPMKGHSHVYWYRQLPEEGLKFMVYLQKENIIDESGMPKERFSAEFPKEGPSILRIQQVVRGDSAAYFCASSHGTPNEKLFFGSGTQLSVL.

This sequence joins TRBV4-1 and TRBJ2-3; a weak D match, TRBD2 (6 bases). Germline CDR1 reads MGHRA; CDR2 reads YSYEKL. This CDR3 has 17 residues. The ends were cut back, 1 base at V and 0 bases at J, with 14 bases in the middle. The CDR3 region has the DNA TGCGCCAGCAGCCAAGGGACCTGGCGGGGAAGCACAGATACGCAGTATTTT. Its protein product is CASSQGTWRGSTDTQYF.